The entry that follows covers one T cell receptor beta chain sequence. Its matching antigen is unknown. This sample is part of a study of CD8 T cells in ankylosing spondylitis. The study's findings and limits: Reports say disease-linked clones showed up significantly more in matched ankylosing spondylitis synovial fluid. Seemingly characteristic of ankylosing spondylitis blood was a TCR beta motif consisting of 7 or 8 highly homologous variants. Disease-linked clones proved CD8+ and comparatively uncommon in peripheral blood.

Making use of molecular barcodes, quantitative 5'-RACE generated TCR beta libraries. TCRdb redid the calling of the 5' RACE reads with MiXCR, one entry per CDR3 protein. Of approximately 250,000 distinct CDR3 sequences in the sample, around 8% were seen once. Per germline, CDR1 SGHAT and CDR2 FQNNGV. The CDR3 has 15 residues. V lost 5 bases to trimming and J lost 5 bases; unmatched junction nucleotides: 9. The sequencing input was blood, either unsorted or a sorted T cell fraction (not recorded which). This chain links TRBV11-2 with TRBJ2-7, with 10 positions matching TRBD2. The sequence was collected from a female donor with ankylosing spondylitis or in good health (not recorded which). In nucleotides, the CDR3 is TGTGCCAGCAGCCACCCTAGCGGGAGCTCACACGAGCAGTACTTC. Translated: CASSHPSGSSHEQYF.